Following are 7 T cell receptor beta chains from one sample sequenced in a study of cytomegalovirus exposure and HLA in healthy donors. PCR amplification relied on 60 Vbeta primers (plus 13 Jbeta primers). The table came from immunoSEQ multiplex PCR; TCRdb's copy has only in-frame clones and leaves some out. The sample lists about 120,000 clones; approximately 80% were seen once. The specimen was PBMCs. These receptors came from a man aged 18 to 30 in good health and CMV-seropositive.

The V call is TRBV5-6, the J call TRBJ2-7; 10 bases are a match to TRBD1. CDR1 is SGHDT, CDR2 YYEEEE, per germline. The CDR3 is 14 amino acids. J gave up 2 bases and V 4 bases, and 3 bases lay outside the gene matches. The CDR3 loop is CASSDGTGAYEQYF. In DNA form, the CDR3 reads TGTGCCAGCAGCGACGGGACAGGGGCCTACGAGCAGTACTTC.

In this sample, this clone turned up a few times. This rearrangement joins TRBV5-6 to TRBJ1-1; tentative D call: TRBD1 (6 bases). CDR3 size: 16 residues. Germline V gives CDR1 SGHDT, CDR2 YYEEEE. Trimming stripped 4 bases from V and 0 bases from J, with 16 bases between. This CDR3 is CASSRSPTGLNTEAFF. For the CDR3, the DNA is TGTGCCAGCAGCAGATCCCCTACAGGGTTGAACACTGAAGCTTTCTTT.

The CDR3 DNA reads TGTGCCAGCAGTCCCAGCGACTTCACGTTCAGTAGCTCCTACGAGCAGTACTTC. This codes for CASSPSDFTFSSSYEQYF. The chain couples TRBV27 to TRBJ2-7; D not resolved. V shed 5 bases and J shed 0 bases, with 23 bases lying between them. CDR1 is MNHEY and CDR2 is SMNVEV in the germline V gene (reference sequence). This CDR3 contains 18 residues.

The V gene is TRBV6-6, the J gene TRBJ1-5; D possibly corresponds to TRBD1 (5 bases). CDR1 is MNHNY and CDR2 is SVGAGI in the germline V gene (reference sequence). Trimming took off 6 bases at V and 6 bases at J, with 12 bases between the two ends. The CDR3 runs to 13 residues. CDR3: CASSTGIGQPQHF. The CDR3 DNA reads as TGTGCCAGCAGCACAGGAATAGGTCAGCCCCAGCATTTT.

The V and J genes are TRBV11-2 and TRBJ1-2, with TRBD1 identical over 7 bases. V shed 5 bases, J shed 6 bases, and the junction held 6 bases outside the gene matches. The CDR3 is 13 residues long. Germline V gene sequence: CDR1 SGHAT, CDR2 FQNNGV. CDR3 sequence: CASSPGTVDGYTF. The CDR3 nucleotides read TGTGCCAGCAGCCCCGGGACAGTAGATGGCTACACCTTC.

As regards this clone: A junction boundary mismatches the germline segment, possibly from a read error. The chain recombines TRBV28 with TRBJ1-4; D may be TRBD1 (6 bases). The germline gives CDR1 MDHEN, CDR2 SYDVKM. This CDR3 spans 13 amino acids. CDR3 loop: CASRDSPNEKLFF. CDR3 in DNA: TGTGCCAGCAGGGACAGCCCTAACGAAAAACTGTTTTTT.

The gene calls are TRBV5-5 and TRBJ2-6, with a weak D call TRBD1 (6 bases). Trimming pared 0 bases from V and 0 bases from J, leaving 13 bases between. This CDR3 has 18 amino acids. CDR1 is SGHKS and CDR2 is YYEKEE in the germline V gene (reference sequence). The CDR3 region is CASSLAGTPSSGANVLTF. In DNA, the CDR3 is TGTGCCAGCAGCTTGGCGGGGACACCCAGCTCTGGGGCCAACGTCCTGACTTTC.